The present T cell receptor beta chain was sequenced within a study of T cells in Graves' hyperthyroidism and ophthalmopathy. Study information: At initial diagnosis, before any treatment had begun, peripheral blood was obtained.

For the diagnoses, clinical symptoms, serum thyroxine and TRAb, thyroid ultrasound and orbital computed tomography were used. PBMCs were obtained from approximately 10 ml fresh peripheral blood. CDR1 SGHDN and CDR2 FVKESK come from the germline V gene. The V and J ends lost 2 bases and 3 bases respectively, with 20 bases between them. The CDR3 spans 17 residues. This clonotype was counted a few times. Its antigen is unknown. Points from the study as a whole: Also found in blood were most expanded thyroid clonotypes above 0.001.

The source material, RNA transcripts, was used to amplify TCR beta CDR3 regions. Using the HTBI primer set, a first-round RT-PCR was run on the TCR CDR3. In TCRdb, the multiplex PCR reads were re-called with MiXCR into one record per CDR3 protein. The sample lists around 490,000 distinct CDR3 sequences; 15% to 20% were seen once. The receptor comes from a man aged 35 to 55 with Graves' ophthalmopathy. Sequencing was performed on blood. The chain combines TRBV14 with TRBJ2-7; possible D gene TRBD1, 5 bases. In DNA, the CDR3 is TGTGCCAGCAGCCAATTCACGGCCGCAGGGATGGGCTACGAGCAGTACTTC. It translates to CASSQFTAAGMGYEQYF.